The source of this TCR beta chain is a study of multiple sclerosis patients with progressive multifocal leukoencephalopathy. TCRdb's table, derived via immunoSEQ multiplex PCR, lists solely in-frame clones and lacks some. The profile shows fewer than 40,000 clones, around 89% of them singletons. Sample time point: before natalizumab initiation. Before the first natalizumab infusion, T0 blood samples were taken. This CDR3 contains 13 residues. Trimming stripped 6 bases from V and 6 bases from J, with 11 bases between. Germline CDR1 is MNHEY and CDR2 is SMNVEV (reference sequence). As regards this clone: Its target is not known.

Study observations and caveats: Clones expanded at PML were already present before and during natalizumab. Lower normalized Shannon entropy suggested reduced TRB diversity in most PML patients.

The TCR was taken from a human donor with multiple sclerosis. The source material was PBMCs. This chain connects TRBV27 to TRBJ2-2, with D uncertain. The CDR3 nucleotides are TGTGCCAGCAGGCCGGACCTGTCCGGGGAGCTGTTTTTT. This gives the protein CASRPDLSGELFF.